Listed below are T cell receptor beta chains from one sample, sequenced in a study of cytomegalovirus exposure and HLA in healthy donors. Only in-frame clones appear in the TCRdb table, and some are missing; sequencing was by immunoSEQ multiplex PCR. The data contain about 100,000 clones, around 9.1% of them singletons. Sequencing was performed on PBMCs. Receptors were obtained from a man aged 35 to 55 in good health and CMV-seropositive. Each CDR3 is given with its conserved first and last residue. The order of the fields is D gene, V gene, J gene, clone size, CDR3 protein, CDR3 DNA. A D gene is named only where the DNA matches it firmly. Part of the rows lack a size; the others show once, few, many or a class for expanded clones.

D: NA
V: TRBV14
J: TRBJ2-2
size: few
CDR3: CASSQLVASNTGELFF
DNA: TGTGCCAGCAGCCAGTTGGTGGCATCCAACACCGGGGAGCTGTTTTTT

D: NA
V: TRBV9
J: TRBJ2-7
size: NA
CDR3: CASSVGTHYEQYF
DNA: TGTGCCAGCAGCGTAGGGACACACTACGAGCAGTACTTC

D: TRBD1
V: TRBV5-1
J: TRBJ2-1
size: NA
CDR3: CASSLGGTGYYNEQFF
DNA: TGCGCCAGCAGCTTAGGCGGGACAGGGTATTACAATGAGCAGTTCTTC

D: NA
V: TRBV6-1
J: TRBJ1-4
size: few
CDR3: CASSRQYRTNEKLFF
DNA: TGTGCCAGCAGTAGACAGTACCGCACTAATGAAAAACTGTTTTTT

D: NA
V: TRBV2
J: TRBJ2-5
size: NA
CDR3: CASNVAAQETQYF
DNA: TGTGCCAGCAACGTAGCGGCACAAGAGACCCAGTACTTC

D: NA
V: TRBV19
J: TRBJ1-5
size: NA
CDR3: CASSVQYSNQPQHF
DNA: TGTGCCAGTAGTGTCCAGTATAGCAATCAGCCCCAGCATTTT

D: NA
V: TRBV10-3
J: TRBJ1-1
size: NA
CDR3: CASDPRGFNTEAFF
DNA: TGTGCCAGCGATCCCAGGGGTTTTAACACTGAAGCTTTCTTT

D: NA
V: TRBV27
J: TRBJ2-1
size: NA
CDR3: CASSLSQFGLALYNEQFF
DNA: TGTGCCAGCAGTTTATCGCAGTTTGGTCTAGCGCTTTACAATGAGCAGTTCTTC

D: NA
V: TRBV2
J: TRBJ1-5
size: few
CDR3: CASRDRDKVGNQPQHF
DNA: TGTGCCAGCAGGGACCGGGACAAAGTGGGCAATCAGCCCCAGCATTTT

D: NA
V: TRBV2
J: TRBJ1-5
size: many
CDR3: CASSESSPVGNQPQHF
DNA: TGTGCCAGCAGTGAAAGCTCACCCGTCGGCAATCAGCCCCAGCATTTT

D: NA
V: TRBV10-3
J: TRBJ1-2
size: NA
CDR3: CAISEPDRNYGYTF
DNA: TGTGCCATCAGTGAGCCAGACAGGAACTATGGCTACACCTTC

D: NA
V: TRBV6-1
J: TRBJ1-5
size: NA
CDR3: CASSGYRSNQPQHF
DNA: TGTGCCAGCAGTGGTTATCGTAGCAATCAGCCCCAGCATTTT

D: NA
V: TRBV19
J: TRBJ2-3
size: few
CDR3: CASARTFTDTQYF
DNA: TGTGCCAGTGCAAGGACATTTACAGATACGCAGTATTTT

D: NA
V: TRBV10-3
J: TRBJ2-2
size: NA
CDR3: CAISESRGNTGELFF
DNA: TGTGCCATCAGTGAGTCCAGGGGGAACACCGGGGAGCTGTTTTTT

D: NA
V: TRBV5-6
J: TRBJ1-2
size: many
CDR3: CASSLSATAYGYTF
DNA: TGTGCCAGCAGCTTGAGTGCTACTGCCTATGGCTACACCTTC

D: TRBD2
V: TRBV5-4
J: TRBJ2-1
size: few
CDR3: CASSSLADSYNEQFF
DNA: TGTGCCAGCAGCTCACTAGCGGACTCCTACAATGAGCAGTTCTTC

D: TRBD1
V: TRBV7-9
J: TRBJ2-3
size: NA
CDR3: CASSEGMDRATDTQYF
DNA: TGTGCCAGCAGCGAGGGTATGGACAGGGCCACAGATACGCAGTATTTT

D: TRBD2
V: TRBV5-1
J: TRBJ2-2
size: NA
CDR3: CASSLAGLAGGELFF
DNA: TGCGCCAGCAGCTTGGCGGGACTAGCGGGCGGGGAGCTGTTTTTT

D: TRBD2
V: TRBV6-5
J: TRBJ2-1
size: NA
CDR3: CASSHGLASEQFF
DNA: TGTGCCAGCAGTCACGGACTAGCGAGTGAGCAGTTCTTC

D: TRBD1
V: TRBV7-3
J: TRBJ1-5
size: few
CDR3: CASSTRGRDRGGQPQHF
DNA: TGTGCCAGCAGCACCAGAGGTAGGGACAGGGGTGGCCAGCCCCAGCATTTT

D: NA
V: TRBV7-9
J: TRBJ2-7
size: NA
CDR3: CASSLSSYEQYF
DNA: TGTGCCAGCAGCCTCTCCTCCTACGAGCAGTACTTC

D: TRBD2
V: TRBV5-5
J: TRBJ2-1
size: few
CDR3: CASSWTSGNNEQFF
DNA: TGTGCCAGCAGCTGGACTAGCGGGAACAATGAGCAGTTCTTC

D: NA
V: TRBV27
J: TRBJ2-5
size: NA
CDR3: CASSLLNTETQYF
DNA: TGTGCCAGCAGTTTACTTAACACAGAGACCCAGTACTTC

D: NA
V: TRBV7-9
J: TRBJ2-5
size: few
CDR3: CASSRQSGRDFQETQYF
DNA: TGTGCCAGCAGCCGACAGTCTGGCAGGGATTTCCAAGAGACCCAGTACTTC

D: NA
V: TRBV9
J: TRBJ1-1
size: NA
CDR3: CASSVDGGGRVWGTEAFF
DNA: TGTGCCAGCAGCGTAGATGGGGGGGGCAGAGTGTGGGGGACTGAAGCTTTCTTT

D: NA
V: TRBV28
J: TRBJ2-1
size: few
CDR3: CASSILGQLYNEQFF
DNA: TGTGCCAGCAGTATCCTAGGACAGTTGTACAATGAGCAGTTCTTC

D: TRBD1
V: TRBV5-1
J: TRBJ2-4
size: few
CDR3: CASSYGQGVGKNIQYF
DNA: TGCGCCAGCAGCTACGGACAGGGAGTGGGCAAAAACATTCAGTACTTC

D: NA
V: TRBV19
J: TRBJ1-3
size: NA
CDR3: CASRGSGGNTIYF
DNA: TGTGCCAGCAGGGGATCGGGGGGAAACACCATATATTTT

D: NA
V: TRBV18
J: TRBJ1-1
size: NA
CDR3: CASSSDGGGTEAFF
DNA: TGTGCCAGCTCATCAGATGGGGGCGGCACTGAAGCTTTCTTT

D: NA
V: TRBV25-1
J: TRBJ2-2
size: few
CDR3: CASSDRRVNGELFF
DNA: TGTGCCAGCAGTGATCGCCGGGTTAACGGGGAGCTGTTTTTT

D: NA
V: TRBV10-3
J: TRBJ1-2
size: NA
CDR3: CAISQITSVYGYTF
DNA: TGTGCCATCAGTCAAATTACATCTGTTTATGGCTACACCTTC

D: TRBD1
V: TRBV6-5
J: TRBJ2-7
size: few
CDR3: CASSTGDSLIYEQYF
DNA: TGTGCCAGCAGCACCGGGGACAGCTTAATTTACGAGCAGTACTTC

D: TRBD2
V: TRBV9
J: TRBJ2-7
size: NA
CDR3: CASSARELAGGNEQYF
DNA: TGTGCCAGCAGCGCCCGGGAGCTAGCGGGAGGGAACGAGCAGTACTTC